The T cell receptor beta chain under discussion was sequenced for a study of technical replicates of blood from several donors. Generated by immunoSEQ multiplex PCR, the TCRdb table keeps only in-frame clones and is missing some. The sample lists under 50,000 clones; about 96% were seen once. The CDR3 runs 17 residues. Trimming removed 0 bases from V and 0 bases from J, with 15 bases in between. The sequenced sample was T cells isolated from PBMCs. The J gene is TRBJ2-7, the V gene TRBV6-7; no firm D call. TRBV6-7 is an ORF, and what it does is uncertain. This receptor was taken from a human donor in good health. The CDR3 region is CASSYSSISSSSYEQYF. The CDR3 nucleotides read TGTGCCAGCAGTTACTCCTCTATTAGCTCAAGCTCCTACGAGCAGTACTTC.